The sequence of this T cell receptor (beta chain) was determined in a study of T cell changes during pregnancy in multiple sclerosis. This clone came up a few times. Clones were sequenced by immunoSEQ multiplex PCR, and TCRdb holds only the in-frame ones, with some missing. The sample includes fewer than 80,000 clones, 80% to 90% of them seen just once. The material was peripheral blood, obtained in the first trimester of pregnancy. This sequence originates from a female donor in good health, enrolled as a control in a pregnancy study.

CDR3 sequence reads: CASSLQSGVAPYEQYF. Written as DNA, the CDR3 is TGTGCCAGCAGCTTACAGAGCGGGGTAGCCCCCTACGAGCAGTACTTC. The chain joins TRBV7-2 to TRBJ2-7; 7 bases are shared with TRBD2. Germline V gene lookup returns CDR1 SGHTA and CDR2 FQGNSA. The CDR3 length is 16 residues. V shed 2 bases, J shed 2 bases, and the junction held 9 bases outside the gene matches. Looking up the rest from reference TRBV7-2 and TRBJ2-7 gives the full variable domain: GAGVSQSPSNKVTEKGKDVELRCDPISGHTALYWYRQSLGQGLEFLIYFQGNSAPDKSGLPSDRFSAERTGGSVSTLTIQRTQQEDSAVYLCASSLQSGVAPYEQYFGPGTRLTVT.